This T cell receptor beta chain was sequenced during a study of blood T cell repertoires in COVID-19 (dated by TCRdb to the early 2020s). In the study overall: Samples from collaborators originated in the United States, Italy and Spain and spanned both the acute and convalescent phases of COVID-19. The material from the prospective study consisted of cDNA or gDNA derived from T cells, B-cell-depleted T cells, or PBMCs. Samples were obtained from the ongoing ImmuneRACE study (first 160 participants) and from 1,254 subjects provided by 6 global collaborators. Deeply sampled blood TCRbeta repertoires from subjects exposed to, actively infected with, or recovered from COVID-19 were included in the dataset. Where HLA class I and class II types were available, the types were taken from metadata supplied by the sample provider, not from assay-based typing. Sample metadata almost always included a de-identified subject ID, COVID-19 status, age in years and sex. A freely available public database, intended as a resource for researchers studying the immune response to SARS-CoV-2, is where the repertoires were released.

Note on this clone: What antigen it recognizes has not been identified. Base quality data are lacking; no much larger clone is found one base away.

The immunoSEQ Assay, a bias-controlled multiplex PCR, was used to amplify TCRbeta CDR3 regions from genomic DNA. Turning to the authors' computational methods: Within the assay, amplification of reference gene primers was used to estimate how many nucleated cells each sample contained. To quantify the absolute abundance of each unique TCRbeta CDR3 rearrangement, sequence reads were collapsed and filtered. Productive Simpson clonality was computed per sample as the square root of Simpson's diversity index over productive rearrangements. The table comes from immuneACCESS by way of TCRdb, which keeps in-frame sequences with V and J called. Part of the clones is missing from these tables; in studies checked, under half for an unresolved V gene and the rest for unknown reasons. V and J calls plus clone size are reproduced from that table; the DNA served to infer D and trimming. This sample has some 31,000 clones in its table, and 75% to 85% of those were observed once. Clones ranked in the top ten supply over 7% of the sample.

Whole blood was collected in K2EDTA tubes by collaborating institutions according to the institutions' own protocols. For TCRbeta analysis, collaborators shipped samples in one of three forms: frozen whole blood, isolated PBMCs, or DNA extracted from either of those sample types. The cysteine opens and the phenylalanine closes a CDR3 of 14 amino acids. Kept here is only the CDR3 DNA, which spans 42 bases and is read in frame from base 1. Here V drops 3 bases and J drops 6 bases, and the junction holds 4 bases not matched to any gene. CDR1 and CDR2 are drawn from the germline V gene: KGHSH, LQKENI. General conclusions and limits of the study: Clinical and demographic metadata were provided uncurated, with the amount varying by source and participant.

The V gene is TRBV18 and the J gene is TRBJ1-2, with 10 middle bases fitting TRBD1. The sample comprised peripheral blood. This TCR came from a man of 80 years or more with active COVID-19. The DNA reads as follows: TGTGCCAGCTCACCGACAGGGGGCGCGAATGGCTACACCTTC. Translation gives CASSPTGGANGYTF.